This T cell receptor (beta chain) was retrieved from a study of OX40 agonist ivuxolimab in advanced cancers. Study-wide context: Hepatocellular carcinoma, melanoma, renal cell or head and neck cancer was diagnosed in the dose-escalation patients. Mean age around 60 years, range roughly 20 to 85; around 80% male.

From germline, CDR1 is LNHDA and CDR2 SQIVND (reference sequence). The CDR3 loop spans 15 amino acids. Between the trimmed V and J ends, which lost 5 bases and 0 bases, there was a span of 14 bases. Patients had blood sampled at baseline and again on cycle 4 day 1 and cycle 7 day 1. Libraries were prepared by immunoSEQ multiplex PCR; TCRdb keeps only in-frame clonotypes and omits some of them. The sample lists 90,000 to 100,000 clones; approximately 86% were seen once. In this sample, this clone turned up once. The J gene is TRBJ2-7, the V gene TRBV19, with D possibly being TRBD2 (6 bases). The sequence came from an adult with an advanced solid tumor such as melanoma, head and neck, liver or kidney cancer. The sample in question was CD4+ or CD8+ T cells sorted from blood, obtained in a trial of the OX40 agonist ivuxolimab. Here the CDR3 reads CASSPWDSSSYEQYF. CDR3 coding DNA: TGTGCCAGTAGTCCTTGGGACTCGAGCTCCTACGAGCAGTACTTC.